The TCR beta chain described here comes from a study of regulatory T cells in long-lasting Graves disease. Time point defined: persistent/refractory GD, antithyroid drugs over 5 years with positive TRAb. Researchers made the TCR library from RNA that was extracted from PBMCs. Patients with Graves' disease were diagnosed by American Thyroid Association guidelines. There are many counts of this clonotype. Researchers made TCR beta libraries by using iRepertoire HTBI primers and running Arm-PCR on CDR3 regions. TCRdb fed the multiplex PCR reads into MiXCR, producing one record per CDR3 protein. Altogether around 450,000 distinct CDR3 sequences are present, 20% to 25% being singletons, with the ten largest covering 6.5% to 9%. V gave up 3 bases and J gave up 0 bases, with 8 bases separating them. CDR1 and CDR2 from the germline V gene are LNHDA and SQIVND (reference sequence). The CDR3 is 14 amino acids.

The sample in question was peripheral blood mononuclear cells (PBMCs), obtained when the disease was refractory, from a patient treated with antithyroid drugs. The TCR originated in a female donor with Graves disease. The chain recombines TRBV19 with TRBJ1-2, with D possibly TRBD1 on 6 matching bases. The CDR3 sequence is CASSMDRANYGYTF. The CDR3, as DNA: TGTGCCAGTAGTATGGACAGAGCTAACTATGGCTACACCTTC.